These 12 T cell receptor beta chains were sequenced from one sample in a study of circulating tumor DNA in untreated peripheral T-cell lymphoma. This table comes from immunoSEQ multiplex PCR, and its TCRdb copy is limited to in-frame clones, with some not included. The table includes 2,000 to 2,500 clones, over 70% detected once. The sequencing input was tumor tissue. The receptors originated from a human donor with peripheral T-cell lymphoma.

CDR3 in DNA: TGCGCCAGCAGCTTGGACGGACAGGGCTATGGCTACACCTTC. It translates to CASSLDGQGYGYTF. J is TRBJ1-2 and V is TRBV5-1; TRBD1 agrees at 8 bases. The CDR3 sequence is 14 residues long. Looked up from germline, CDR1 is SGHRS and CDR2 is YFSETQ. V trimming: 0 bases; J trimming: 4 bases; junction bases outside the gene matches: 2.

The chain employs TRBV7-5 and TRBJ1-4. TRBV7-5 counts as a pseudogene. The length of the CDR3 is 15 residues. The CDR3 protein is CASSLVGETNEKLFF. In DNA, the CDR3 is TGTGCCAGCAGCTTGGTCGGGGAGACTAATGAAAAACTGTTTTTT.

This chain uses TRBV6-8 with TRBJ2-5, with 8 nucleotides matching TRBD1. V shed 0 bases and J 5 bases; nucleotides not matched to a gene: 2. This CDR3 spans 14 amino acids. Germline V gene data show CDR1 as MNHGY and CDR2 as SAAAGT. The CDR3 sequence is CASSYSDRGETQYF. Here the CDR3 DNA reads TGTGCCAGCAGTTACTCCGACAGGGGTGAGACCCAGTACTTC.

The V gene is TRBV18, the J gene TRBJ1-5, with a tentative D call TRBD1 (6 bases). Germline V lookup: CDR1 KGHSH, CDR2 LQKENI. Trimming took 0 bases from V and 4 from J, leaving 7 bases between them. This CDR3 is 14 amino acids long. The CDR3 DNA is TGTGCCAGCTCACCACCGGGGGCGAATCAGCCCCAGCATTTT. The encoded protein is CASSPPGANQPQHF.

This chain links TRBV19 with TRBJ1-2; D may be TRBD1 (5 bases). Between the trimmed V and J ends, which lost 5 bases and 2 bases, there was a span of 15 bases. Germline values: CDR1 LNHDA, CDR2 SQIVND (reference sequence). The length of the CDR3 is 15 residues. The CDR3 protein is CASSPGTLGNYGYTF. For the CDR3, the DNA is TGTGCCAGTAGTCCCGGGACTCTCGGAAACTATGGCTACACCTTC.

This clone was recorded a few times. Mismatch with germline at one junction end may stem from a read error. The chain uses TRBV19 and TRBJ2-5; D is possibly TRBD1 or TRBD2 (6 bases each). Germline CDR1 is LNHDA and CDR2 is SQIVND (reference sequence). The CDR3 is 12 residues long. CDR3 sequence reads: CTSRQAGETQYF. CDR3 coding DNA: TGTACCAGTCGACAGGCGGGGGAGACCCAGTACTTC.

The CDR3 DNA reads as TGTGCCAGCAGTGAACTGATGACGCAGTATTTT. Amino acid sequence: CASSELMTQYF. The genes are TRBV6-7 and TRBJ2-3; D is uncertain. TRBV6-7 is an ORF; its function is uncertain. V dropped 5 bases and J dropped 9 bases, with 9 bases sitting between them. The CDR3 is 11 amino acids.

Turning to this clone: The junction shows a germline mismatch at one end, possibly a read error. This sequence joins TRBV11-3 and TRBJ2-3, with D hard to call. This CDR3 contains 16 residues. CDR1 SGHNT and CDR2 YENEEA come from the germline V gene. As DNA, the CDR3 is TGTGTCAGCAGTCCTAATCCCAGCTGGAGCAGAGATACGCAGTATTTT. Its protein product is CVSSPNPSWSRDTQYF.

The V gene is TRBV7-7, the J gene TRBJ2-3; D is possibly TRBD2 (6 bases). The germline gives CDR1 SSHAT, CDR2 FNYEAQ (reference sequence). Trimming took off 4 bases at V and 1 base at J, with 12 bases between the two ends. The CDR3 extends over 15 amino acids. The CDR3, as DNA: TGTGCCAGCAGCTCCGGGGGAGGTGGCACAGATACGCAGTATTTT. It encodes CASSSGGGGTDTQYF.

The CDR3 reads CSVKREIGRYEQYF. The CDR3 nucleotides read TGCAGCGTCAAGAGGGAAATTGGTAGATACGAGCAGTACTTC. The V call is TRBV29-1, the J call TRBJ2-7; D is perhaps TRBD2 (5 bases). The V gene lost 6 bases and the J gene lost 4 bases, with 19 bases spanning the gap. In germline, CDR1 is SQVTM, CDR2 ANQGSEA. The CDR3 is made up of 14 amino acids.

This clone is classed as medium-sized (0.01 to 0.1%). This rearrangement joins TRBV19 to TRBJ2-1, with a possible D match to TRBD2 (7 bases). The germline V and J ends were trimmed by 7 bases and 10 bases, with 14 bases remaining between them. The CDR3 has 12 amino acids. Germline values: CDR1 LNHDA, CDR2 SQIVND (reference sequence). The CDR3 spells CASTWGGGEQFF. In DNA, the CDR3 is TGTGCCAGTACTTGGGGAGGGGGGGAGCAGTTCTTC. Full variable domain (remainder filled in from reference TRBV19 and TRBJ2-1): DGGITQSPKYLFRKEGQNVTLSCEQNLNHDAMYWYRQDPGQGLRLIYYSQIVNDFQKGDIAEGYSVSREKKESFPLTVTSAQKNPTAFYLCASTWGGGEQFFGPGTRLTVL.

The CDR3 nucleotides are TGCGCCAGCAGGGGCGAGGCCCAAGAGACCCAGTACTTC. It codes for CASRGEAQETQYF. V is TRBV4-1 and J is TRBJ2-5; no clear D gene. From germline, CDR1 is MGHRA and CDR2 YSYEKL. Trimming stripped 6 bases from V and 1 base from J, with 9 bases between. The CDR3 sequence is 13 residues long.